The present T cell receptor beta chain was sequenced within a study of T cell responses to AZD1222 COVID-19 vaccine. There are 13 residues in the CDR3. Trimming stripped 6 bases from V and 0 bases from J, with 9 bases between. Germline loops: CDR1 MNHEY, CDR2 SVGAGI. The data were produced by immunoSEQ multiplex PCR, yet TCRdb's version contains in-frame clones alone and is incomplete. The sample holds tens of thousands of clones; approximately 90% are singletons and the top ten take approximately 5.2%. The rearrangement joins TRBV6-5 to TRBJ2-7; unclear D gene. The sample in question was peripheral blood, obtained on day 0 of AZD1222 vaccination. The TCR comes from an adult in good health. The CDR3 DNA follows: TGTGCCAGCAGGCCCTATCACTCCTACGAGCAGTACTTC. It encodes CASRPYHSYEQYF.